The 10 T cell receptor beta chains listed next were all sequenced from one sample in a study of blood T cell repertoires in COVID-19. Data came from immunoSEQ multiplex PCR; TCRdb stores just in-frame clones and leaves some out. The repertoire consists of some 260,000 clones, with over 75% occurring once and the leading ten covering 0.7% to 0.85%. Sequenced sample: peripheral blood. Receptors originate from a woman in her twenties or thirties with acute or convalescent COVID-19.

About this clone itself: The junction does not match germline at one end; this may be a read error. The chain couples TRBV7-7 to TRBJ1-1; D perhaps matches TRBD1 (5 bases). There are 13 residues in the CDR3. Germline V lookup: CDR1 SSHAT, CDR2 FNYEAQ (reference sequence). This chain's CDR3 is CASSLATGSEAFF. CDR3 sequence (DNA): TGTGCTAGCAGCTTAGCCACAGGTTCTGAAGCTTTCTTT. The full variable domain, its missing parts supplied by reference TRBV7-7 and TRBJ1-1, is GAGVSQSPRYKVTKRGQDVTLRCDPISSHATLYWYQQALGQGPEFLTYFNYEAQPDKSGLPSDRFSAERPEGSISTLTIQRTEQRDSAMYRCASSLATGSEAFFGQGTRLTVV.

With regard to this clone: Different DNA sequences within this sample yield the same CDR3. The chain uses TRBV3-1 (or the pseudogene TRBV3-2) and TRBJ1-1; D uncertain. Germline lookup yields CDR1 LGHDT and CDR2 YNNKEL (reference sequence). This CDR3 region has 13 residues. Trimming pared 0 bases from V and 5 bases from J, leaving 7 bases between. CDR3 coding DNA: TGTGCCAGCAGCCAAGATCGGGTAACTGAAGCTTTCTTT. It translates to CASSQDRVTEAFF.

J is TRBJ1-6 and V is TRBV12-2. TRBV12-2 counts as a pseudogene. This CDR3 is 17 amino acids long. The CDR3 nucleotides are TGTGCAAGTCGCTTAGAGCAAACGAGTAACTATAATTCACCCCTCCACTTT. Translating it yields CASRLEQTSNYNSPLHF.

The rearrangement joins TRBV7-8 to TRBJ2-7, with 12 bases aligning to TRBD2. After removal of 0 bases from V and 6 bases from J, the junction contained 6 bases not matched to a gene. The CDR3 runs to 16 residues. CDR1 is SGHVS, CDR2 FQNEAQ, per germline. CDR3 in DNA: TGTGCCAGCAGCTTAGCCGGACTAGCGGGACGAACCGAGCAGTACTTC. Its protein is CASSLAGLAGRTEQYF.

The chain combines TRBV7-3 with TRBJ1-3, with TRBD1 identical over 8 bases. The trim removed 5 bases at V and 2 bases at J, leaving 8 bases unmatched. Germline CDR1 SGHTA, CDR2 FQGTGA. The CDR3 length is 16 residues. The CDR3: CASSPAPTGAGNTIYF. CDR3 DNA sequence: TGTGCCAGCAGCCCGGCCCCGACAGGGGCTGGAAACACCATATATTTT.

This rearrangement joins TRBV7-6 to TRBJ2-7, with D possibly matching TRBD1 (7 bases). Germline CDR1 SGHVS, CDR2 FNYEAQ. Trimming removed 0 bases from V and 0 bases from J, with 12 bases in between. The CDR3 runs 16 residues. The CDR3 coding sequence is TGTGCCAGCAGCTTAGCGCTGCAGGGGGGCTCCTACGAGCAGTACTTC. Amino acids: CASSLALQGGSYEQYF.

V gene TRBV7-9 combines with J gene TRBJ1-4, with 8 bases identical to TRBD1. Trimming at V came to 5 bases and at J to 15 bases, leaving 8 bases not matched to a gene. CDR3 length equals 12 residues. CDR1 is SEHNR and CDR2 is FQNEAQ in the germline V gene (reference sequence). The CDR3, as DNA: TGTGCCAGCAGCCCCGACAGGGGCACTATGTTTTTT. Protein sequence: CASSPDRGTMFF.

The genes are TRBV27 and TRBJ1-5; a possible D gene is TRBD1 (5 bases). Between the trimmed V and J ends, which lost 2 bases and 1 base, there was a span of 12 bases. This CDR3 is built from 16 residues. The germline V gene has CDR1 MNHEY and CDR2 SMNVEV (reference sequence). CDR3 residues: CASSLGGGRSNQPQHF. The CDR3 nucleotides read TGTGCCAGCAGTTTAGGCGGGGGACGGAGCAATCAGCCCCAGCATTTT.

CDR3 DNA: TGTGCCATCAGTGAGTCGACTCACCATCGGGTCCCTCTTAATGAAAAACTGTTTTTT. Translated, it gives CAISESTHHRVPLNEKLFF. The chain combines TRBV10-3 with TRBJ1-4; D is ambiguous. The CDR3 length is 19 residues. V lost 0 bases and J lost 4, with 21 bases in between. CDR1 and CDR2 (germline): ENHRY, SYGVKD.

This chain uses TRBV4-1 with TRBJ2-7, with a weak D call TRBD1 (7 bases). The CDR3 loop spans 15 amino acids. The germline V gene has CDR1 MGHRA and CDR2 YSYEKL. Trimming stripped 1 base from V and 3 bases from J, with 13 bases between. CDR3 nucleotide sequence: TGCGCCAGCAGCCAAGTGGAGGGGGCTTACTACGAGCAGTACTTC. Protein product: CASSQVEGAYYEQYF.